The next 2 T cell receptor beta chains were all read from a single sample in a study of chemoradiotherapy in HPV16-positive cancers. Libraries were prepared by immunoSEQ multiplex PCR; TCRdb keeps only in-frame clonotypes and omits some of them. The profile covers some 3,100 clones, with around four fifths appearing a single time and 10% to 13% taken by the ten largest. The sequences come from blood, collected from a patient who underwent chemoradiotherapy. These receptors originate from a human donor with HPV-associated anogenital cancer.

This rearrangement joins TRBV6-4 to TRBJ2-1, with 10 bases matching TRBD2. J was trimmed by 6 bases and V by 5 bases; bases with no gene match: 4. Looked up from germline, CDR1 is MRHNA and CDR2 is SNTAGT. The CDR3 has 14 amino acids. The CDR3 reads CASSLTSGANEQFF. In DNA, the CDR3 is TGTGCCAGCAGTCTAACTAGCGGGGCCAATGAGCAGTTCTTC.

This clone was observed a single time. The chain combines TRBV11-3 with TRBJ1-3; TRBD1 matches 8 bases. The germline gives CDR1 SGHNT, CDR2 YENEEA. There are 15 residues in the CDR3. V was pared by 4 bases and J by 4 bases, with 6 bases of the junction left unmatched. CDR3 loop: CASSSGTGSGNTIYF. DNA for the CDR3: TGTGCCAGCAGCTCCGGGACAGGCTCCGGAAACACCATATATTTT.